This T cell receptor beta chain was captured in a study of OX40 agonist ivuxolimab in advanced cancers. About the study: Those treated in dose escalation had hepatocellular carcinoma, melanoma, renal cell cancer or head and neck cancer.

The CDR3 extends over 13 amino acids. The V end was cut by 10 bases, the J end by 7 bases, with 17 bases between. The germline gives CDR1 MNHEY, CDR2 SVGAGI. Produced via immunoSEQ multiplex PCR; TCRdb's table is partial and in-frame only. This sample yields roughly 75,000 clones, of which roughly 88% are seen a single time; over 2.5% belongs to the top ten. The material was CD4+ or CD8+ T cells sorted from blood, obtained in a trial of the OX40 agonist ivuxolimab. The rearrangement uses TRBV6-5 and TRBJ1-3; D is undetermined. This TCR derives from an adult with an advanced solid tumor such as melanoma, head and neck, liver or kidney cancer. CDR3 nucleotide sequence: TGTGCCACCCAACAAGAGGCACTCAACACCATATATTTT. The encoded protein is CATQQEALNTIYF.